This entry concerns a single TCR beta chain. This specimen comes from a study of blood T cell repertoires in COVID-19. Study at large: Acute-phase and convalescent COVID-19 samples originated in the United States, Italy and Spain.

Categorization into cohorts depended on clinical history that participants reported. The assay was immunoSEQ multiplex PCR, and TCRdb's table has in-frame clones only and misses some. The sample lists about 130,000 clones, around nine tenths occurring once. Trimming pared 5 bases from V and 4 bases from J, leaving 9 bases between. Per germline, CDR1 MRHNA and CDR2 SNTAGT. The CDR3 loop spans 13 amino acids. Sequencing was carried out using PBMCs or T cells enriched from blood (not recorded which). The chain recombines TRBV6-4 with TRBJ1-5; the D gene is possibly TRBD1 (5 bases). The receptor comes from a woman in her 50s who had recovered from COVID-19. The CDR3 nucleotides read TGTGCCAGCAGTCCTCAGGGTAATCAGCCCCAGCATTTT. Amino acid sequence: CASSPQGNQPQHF.